This is a list of T cell receptor beta chains from one sample in a study of blood T cells in healthy people across ages. MiXCR was run by TCRdb on the 5' RACE reads, yielding one entry per CDR3 protein. The sample shows approximately 780,000 distinct CDR3 sequences, roughly 24% of them seen only once. The data also belong to a second study, concerning T cells of mothers and their children.

The sample comprised blood. The receptors shown here come from a boy aged 10-17 years in good health. Each CDR3 is given without its conserved first and last residue. Each record gives: CDR3 protein, J gene, V gene.

CDR3aa: ASSTGSNTEAF
j_gene: TRBJ1-1
v_gene: TRBV27

CDR3aa: SVEGQADNEQF
j_gene: TRBJ2-1
v_gene: TRBV29-1

CDR3aa: ASRLQDYGYT
j_gene: TRBJ1-2
v_gene: TRBV28

CDR3aa: TSSFLAGAQETQY
j_gene: TRBJ2-5
v_gene: TRBV5-1

CDR3aa: ASSLGYGTEAYEQY
j_gene: TRBJ2-7
v_gene: TRBV7-9

CDR3aa: ASSHALGTKFYEQY
j_gene: TRBJ2-7
v_gene: TRBV5-6

CDR3aa: SARAFHRPGSEKLF
j_gene: TRBJ1-4
v_gene: TRBV20-1

CDR3aa: TSSSNTGELF
j_gene: TRBJ2-2
v_gene: TRBV27

CDR3aa: ASSFRGANEKLF
j_gene: TRBJ1-4
v_gene: TRBV5-1

CDR3aa: ASSGTGGGGNQPQH
j_gene: TRBJ1-5
v_gene: TRBV6-1

CDR3aa: AWSLSSYEQY
j_gene: .
v_gene: TRBV30

CDR3aa: ASTGTGGTGELF
j_gene: TRBJ2-2
v_gene: TRBV12-3/TRBV12-4

CDR3aa: ASSQGRSKDEQY
j_gene: .
v_gene: TRBV4-1

CDR3aa: ASSRPSGSLNEQF
j_gene: TRBJ2-1
v_gene: TRBV3-1

CDR3aa: ASSHRLADYYNEQF
j_gene: TRBJ2-1
v_gene: TRBV3-1

CDR3aa: ASSVASGADYEQY
j_gene: TRBJ2-7
v_gene: TRBV9

CDR3aa: ASSENPWVRGKDNEQF
j_gene: TRBJ2-1
v_gene: TRBV2

CDR3aa: ASSLGGGAEDTGELF
j_gene: TRBJ2-2
v_gene: TRBV11-2

CDR3aa: ASSPGQVNNQPQH
j_gene: TRBJ1-5
v_gene: TRBV6-5

CDR3aa: ASSPRTMGGETQY
j_gene: TRBJ2-5
v_gene: TRBV11-2

CDR3aa: ASRRTGRGSYNEQF
j_gene: TRBJ2-1
v_gene: TRBV12-3/TRBV12-4

CDR3aa: ASTSDGGLASYNEQF
j_gene: TRBJ2-1
v_gene: TRBV27

CDR3aa: SVEERGDGELF
j_gene: TRBJ2-2
v_gene: TRBV29-1

CDR3aa: SVEGVQEEPYGYT
j_gene: TRBJ1-2
v_gene: TRBV29-1

CDR3aa: ASSQGSTGNGYT
j_gene: TRBJ1-2
v_gene: TRBV3-1

CDR3aa: ASSQDRGAKNIQY
j_gene: TRBJ2-4
v_gene: TRBV2

CDR3aa: ASSFGRDRDIQY
j_gene: TRBJ2-4
v_gene: TRBV5-1

CDR3aa: ASSYPSGASTDTQY
j_gene: TRBJ2-3
v_gene: TRBV6-6

CDR3aa: ASSEGLDLPPQH
j_gene: TRBJ1-5
v_gene: TRBV6-1

CDR3aa: ASSYVAGSTGELF
j_gene: TRBJ2-2
v_gene: TRBV11-2

CDR3aa: ASSHWDRKAKNIQY
j_gene: TRBJ2-4
v_gene: TRBV11-2

CDR3aa: ASSLWATGSYEQY
j_gene: TRBJ2-7
v_gene: TRBV28

CDR3aa: SAPIRGVDTQY
j_gene: TRBJ2-3
v_gene: TRBV20-1